The 26 T cell receptor beta chains below come from one sample, sequenced in a study of shared T cell receptors in the human thymus. Method: immunoSEQ multiplex PCR; TCRdb's copy keeps in-frame clones and lacks some. This repertoire shows roughly 500,000 clones, around 78% found once; its top ten account for roughly 0.013%. These records were also assigned to another study, of human thymus T cells.

Source material: thymocytes. The receptors here all came from a boy in the first two years of life with a congenital heart defect.

This clone was recorded only once. CDR3: CAWSVPALGTSFREQFF. The CDR3 DNA reads TGTGCCTGGAGTGTACCCGCCTTGGGGACTAGTTTCCGCGAGCAGTTCTTC. The chain uses TRBV30 and TRBJ2-1; 8 bases are shared with TRBD2. Trimming at V came to 0 bases and at J to 10 bases, leaving 17 bases not matched to a gene. The CDR3 has 17 residues. Germline-derived CDR1 and CDR2 are GTSNPN and SVGIG (reference sequence).

The rearrangement links TRBV7-2 to TRBJ2-7; 14 bases are a match to TRBD2. The CDR3 has 16 amino acids. Germline trimming cut 5 bases from V and 2 bases from J; bases unmatched to any gene: 5. In germline, CDR1 is SGHTA, CDR2 FQGNSA. The CDR3 region is CASSPGLAGATYEQYF. The CDR3 DNA reads TGTGCCAGCAGCCCGGGACTAGCGGGAGCCACCTACGAGCAGTACTTC.

The chain joins TRBV14 to TRBJ2-7; 8 positions agree with TRBD1. There are 15 residues in the CDR3. Germline assignment: CDR1 SGHDN and CDR2 FVKESK. Trimming took 4 bases from V and 3 from J; bases not matched to a gene: 8. In DNA form, the CDR3 reads TGTGCCAGCAGCCCCCCCCCAGGGGGCAACTACGAGCAGTACTTC. As protein: CASSPPPGGNYEQYF.

The rearrangement uses TRBV5-1 and TRBJ2-7; tentative D call: TRBD1 (6 bases). Germline loops: CDR1 SGHRS, CDR2 YFSETQ. Trimming cost V 0 bases and J 1 base, with 8 bases left between them. This CDR3 region has 14 residues. CDR3 loop: CASSLAQGSYEQYF. In DNA form, the CDR3 reads TGCGCCAGCAGCTTGGCACAGGGATCCTACGAGCAGTACTTC.

This clone has more than one count but fewer than ten. This chain links TRBV16 with TRBJ2-3, with D tentatively TRBD1 (6 bases). Germline-derived CDR1 and CDR2 are KGHSY and FQNENV. V gave up 3 bases and J gave up 2 bases, with 21 bases separating them. The CDR3 consists of 18 residues. CDR3: CASSHLPGWTEYTDTQYF. Written as DNA, the CDR3 is TGTGCCAGCAGCCATCTCCCAGGTTGGACAGAATACACAGATACGCAGTATTTT.

The chain combines TRBV25-1 with TRBJ1-2; the D is unclear. Trimming took off 7 bases at V and 2 bases at J, with 5 bases between the two ends. Germline V gene lookup returns CDR1 MGHDK and CDR2 SYGVNS. The CDR3 has 11 residues. The chain's CDR3 is CASKQNYGYTF. CDR3 bases: TGTGCCAGCAAACAGAACTATGGCTACACCTTC.

This clone was counted a few times. The rearrangement links TRBV11-3 to TRBJ2-5, with D possibly matching TRBD2 (6 bases). Germline V gene lookup returns CDR1 SGHNT and CDR2 YENEEA. The V end lost 3 bases, the J end lost 4 bases, and 21 bases lay between the germline ends. This CDR3 has 17 residues. CDR3 region: CASSFFVRGNLRETQYF. The DNA of the CDR3 is TGTGCCAGCAGCTTCTTCGTTCGGGGGAACCTACGAGAGACCCAGTACTTC.

This chain links TRBV4-3 with TRBJ2-2, with 7 bases fitting TRBD2. Germline lookup yields CDR1 LGHNA and CDR2 YSLEER. The ends lost 4 bases at V and 3 bases at J; junction bases unmatched: 14. CDR3 length: 18 residues. The CDR3 DNA is TGCGCCAGCAGCCCCACAAGGTTGACTAGCATCGACACCGGGGAGCTGTTTTTT. Translating gives CASSPTRLTSIDTGELFF.

Notes on this clone: Other DNA sequences within the sample encode an identical CDR3. The rearrangement joins TRBV14 to TRBJ2-6, with D possibly being TRBD1 (5 bases). The V gene lost 4 bases and the J gene lost 2 bases, with 9 bases spanning the gap. CDR3 size: 15 residues. CDR1 is SGHDN and CDR2 is FVKESK in the germline V gene. CDR3 in amino acids: CASSRDSAGANVLTF. CDR3 nucleotides: TGTGCCAGCAGCCGCGACAGCGCTGGGGCCAACGTCCTGACTTTC.

V and J are TRBV5-1 and TRBJ2-1, with TRBD1 matching over 10 bases. V lost 6 bases, J lost 2 bases, and 11 bases stayed unmatched. The CDR3 runs 17 residues. Germline-derived CDR1 and CDR2 are SGHRS and YFSETQ. The DNA for the CDR3 is TGCGCCAGCAAGAGGACAGGGGGATGGGGGCCCTACAATGAGCAGTTCTTC. It yields the protein CASKRTGGWGPYNEQFF. The variable domain in full, completed from reference TRBV5-1 and TRBJ2-1, reads KAGVTQTPRYLIKTRGQQVTLSCSPISGHRSVSWYQQTPGQGLQFLFEYFSETQRNKGNFPGRFSGRQFSNSRSEMNVSTLELGDSALYLCASKRTGGWGPYNEQFFGPGTRLTVL.

The V gene is TRBV14, the J gene TRBJ1-2; D is undetermined. The CDR3 consists of 13 residues. V was shortened by 0 bases and J by 6 bases, with 8 bases between the two germline ends. Germline values: CDR1 SGHDN, CDR2 FVKESK. The CDR3 loop reads CASSQEGSHGYTF. In DNA, the CDR3 is TGTGCCAGCAGCCAAGAAGGGAGCCATGGCTACACCTTC.

The table lists this clone with a few counts. The chain joins TRBV10-3 to TRBJ2-2, with TRBD1 identical over 9 bases. Trimming took 0 bases from V and 5 from J; bases not matched to a gene: 4. This CDR3 is 16 amino acids long. The germline CDR1 and CDR2 sequences are ENHRY and SYGVKD. As DNA, the CDR3 is TGTGCCATCAGTGAGTCGGGACAGGGTGGTACCGGGGAGCTGTTTTTT. Encoded protein: CAISESGQGGTGELFF.

The chain combines TRBV14 with TRBJ2-1; 11 nucleotides line up with TRBD2. The CDR3 has 20 amino acids. Germline V gene sequence: CDR1 SGHDN, CDR2 FVKESK. V trimming: 0 bases; J trimming: 1 base; junction bases outside the gene matches: 11. The CDR3 coding sequence is TGTGCCAGCAGCCAAGATCTTGGCGTACCTAGCGGGAGGTCCTACAATGAGCAGTTCTTC. Translated: CASSQDLGVPSGRSYNEQFF.

This clone was seen a few times. The V and J genes are TRBV7-9 and TRBJ1-1, with unresolved D. Germline CDR1 SEHNR, CDR2 FQNEAQ (reference sequence). The CDR3 runs to 18 residues. Deletions cut 0 bases from V and 4 bases from J, with 21 bases between. CDR3 residues: CASSLACLTGMVGTEAFF. CDR3 DNA sequence: TGTGCCAGCAGCTTAGCTTGTTTGACCGGGATGGTCGGCACTGAAGCTTTCTTT.

This clone appeared once. The rearrangement links TRBV25-1 to TRBJ2-5; D call uncertain. CDR1 is MGHDK and CDR2 is SYGVNS in the germline V gene. This CDR3 comprises 12 residues. V gave up 2 bases and J gave up 4 bases, with 5 bases separating them. The CDR3 spells CASSERGETQYF. The DNA of the CDR3 is TGTGCCAGCAGTGAAAGAGGAGAGACCCAGTACTTC.

This clone has a handful of counts. This chain joins TRBV14 and TRBJ2-7, with 12 bases fitting TRBD1. V gave up 1 base and J gave up 5 bases; unmatched junction bases: 12. Germline V CDR1 and CDR2: SGHDN, FVKESK. The CDR3 sequence is 18 residues long. The CDR3, as DNA: TGTGCCAGCAGCCAAGCAACCCAAGGGGACAGGGGGCCCCACGAGCAGTACTTC. This translates into CASSQATQGDRGPHEQYF.

The rearrangement links TRBV30 to TRBJ1-4, with D unresolved. The CDR3 contains 11 residues. Per the germline V gene, CDR1 is GTSNPN and CDR2 is SVGIG (reference sequence). Trimming left V 4 bases short and J 6 bases short, with 6 bases between. This chain's CDR3 is CAWTGDEKLFF. For the CDR3, the DNA is TGTGCCTGGACAGGTGATGAAAAACTGTTTTTT.

The CDR3 region is CASVFSNGKQFF. CDR3 in DNA: TGTGCCAGCGTTTTCAGCAACGGGAAGCAGTTCTTC. The chain employs TRBV27 and TRBJ2-1; the D gene is possibly TRBD2 (5 bases). Per the germline V gene, CDR1 is MNHEY and CDR2 is SMNVEV (reference sequence). CDR3 length: 12 residues. Trimming pared 8 bases from V and 11 bases from J, leaving 16 bases between.

The chain is built from TRBV15 and TRBJ2-7, with D possibly being TRBD2 (6 bases). The V gene lost 1 base and the J gene lost 7 bases, with 11 bases spanning the gap. Germline V gene sequence: CDR1 LNHNV, CDR2 YYDKDF (reference sequence). The CDR3 runs 13 residues. CDR3 nucleotide sequence: TGTGCCACCAGCAGAGCCCAGGGAGGAGAGCAGTACTTC. As protein: CATSRAQGGEQYF. The entire variable domain, with the rest obtained from reference TRBV15 and TRBJ2-7, is as follows: DAMVIQNPRYQVTQFGKPVTLSCSQTLNHNVMYWYQQKSSQAPKLLFHYYDKDFNNEADTPDNFQSRRPNTSFCFLDIRSPGLGDTAMYLCATSRAQGGEQYFGPGTRLTVT.

The chain employs TRBV28 and TRBJ2-3; 9 bases match TRBD2. After removal of 3 bases from V and 0 bases from J, the junction contained 7 bases not matched to a gene. The CDR3 has 17 amino acids. Germline loops: CDR1 MDHEN, CDR2 SYDVKM. CDR3 residues: CASSFRAGGRSTDTQYF. The CDR3, as DNA: TGTGCCAGCAGTTTTCGTGCGGGAGGGCGTAGCACAGATACGCAGTATTTT.

This sequence joins TRBV5-6 and TRBJ2-7; 11 bases are a match to TRBD1. The germline V gene has CDR1 SGHDT and CDR2 YYEEEE. After removal of 2 bases from V and 7 bases from J, the junction contained 11 bases not matched to a gene. The CDR3 is made up of 16 amino acids. CDR3 region: CASSFGQGATSSEQYF. For the CDR3, the DNA is TGTGCCAGCAGCTTCGGACAGGGGGCAACATCTAGTGAGCAGTACTTC.

The genes are TRBV5-4 and TRBJ2-5; 9 bases match TRBD2. The germline gives CDR1 SGHNT, CDR2 YYREEE (reference sequence). J lost 5 bases, V lost 3 bases, and 14 bases had no gene match. This CDR3 has 17 amino acids. CDR3 sequence reads: CASSCKLSGGARETQYF. The CDR3 bases are TGTGCCAGCAGCTGTAAACTTAGCGGGGGTGCTCGGGAGACCCAGTACTTC.

The rearrangement uses TRBV10-3 and TRBJ2-1; D gene uncertain. Trimming pared 7 bases from V and 6 bases from J, leaving 16 bases between. Germline assignment: CDR1 ENHRY and CDR2 SYGVKD. The CDR3 length is 14 residues. CDR3 in DNA: TGTGCCATCACCCCCGACTCGGGTTGCAATGAGCAGTTCTTC. Translating it yields CAITPDSGCNEQFF.

The J gene is TRBJ1-1, the V gene TRBV4-3; 8 nucleotides line up with TRBD1. The germline V gene encodes CDR1 LGHNA and CDR2 YSLEER. Trimming at V came to 3 bases and at J to 7 bases, leaving 10 bases not matched to a gene. This CDR3 has 15 amino acids. The CDR3 reads CASSHCGTGRLEAFF. In DNA form, the CDR3 reads TGCGCCAGCAGCCACTGTGGGACAGGTCGACTTGAAGCTTTCTTT.

This clone was recorded a few times. The genes are TRBV4-2 and TRBJ2-2; D is undetermined. V was cut by 1 base and J by 4 bases, with 22 bases left in between. The V gene's germline CDR1 is LGHNA and CDR2 YNFKEQ. The CDR3 is 19 amino acids. The CDR3 region is CASSQARLSPKNFTGELFF. The CDR3 region has the DNA TGTGCCAGCAGCCAAGCTCGTCTCTCGCCAAAAAACTTCACCGGGGAGCTGTTTTTT.

In this sample, this clone turned up a few times. The chain is built from TRBV28 and TRBJ2-7, with 11 bases that match TRBD2. The V gene end was trimmed by 3 bases and the J gene end by 6 bases; junction bases not matched to a gene: 7. Germline CDR1 and CDR2: MDHEN and SYDVKM. CDR3 length: 15 residues. The CDR3 loop is CASSFSLAGVSEQYF. The CDR3 bases are TGTGCCAGCAGTTTCTCACTAGCGGGGGTCTCCGAGCAGTACTTC.